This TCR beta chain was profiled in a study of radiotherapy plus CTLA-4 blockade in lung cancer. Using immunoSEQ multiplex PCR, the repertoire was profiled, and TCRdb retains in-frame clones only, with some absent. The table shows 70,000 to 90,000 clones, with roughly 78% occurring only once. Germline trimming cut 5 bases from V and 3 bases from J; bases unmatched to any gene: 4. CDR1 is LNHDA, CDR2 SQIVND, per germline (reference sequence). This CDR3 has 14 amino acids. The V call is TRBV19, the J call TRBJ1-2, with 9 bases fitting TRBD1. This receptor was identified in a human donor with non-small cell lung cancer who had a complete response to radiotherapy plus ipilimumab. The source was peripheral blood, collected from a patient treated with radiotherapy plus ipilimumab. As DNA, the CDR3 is TGTGCCAGTAGTCGACAGGGGGAAGACTATGGCTACACCTTC. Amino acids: CASSRQGEDYGYTF.